The sequence of this TCR beta chain was determined in a study of CD4+ T cells in melanoma. Only in-frame clones appear in the TCRdb table, and some are missing; sequencing was by immunoSEQ multiplex PCR. The sample yields about 21,000 clones, around 79% seen once. The length of the CDR3 is 16 residues. The germline gives CDR1 LGHNA, CDR2 YNFKEQ. V was shortened by 1 base and J by 10 bases, with 19 bases between the two germline ends. The V and J genes are TRBV4-2 and TRBJ1-4; D remains ambiguous. The TCR sequence derives from a human donor with melanoma. The specimen was cells from a culture (not recorded whether cultured in vitro). CDR3 sequence reads: CASSQALYSSMGKLFF. CDR3 in DNA: TGTGCCAGCAGCCAAGCCTTGTATTCTAGTATGGGAAAACTGTTTTTT.